This TCR beta chain was retrieved from a study of blood T cells in healthy people across ages. Germline V lookup: CDR1 LGHNA, CDR2 YNFKEQ. V lost 4 bases and J lost 4; bases outside the gene matches: 9. CDR3 length equals 16 residues. Whole-study findings and limits: Long-lived donors carried more naive CD4+ cells and greater diversity than aged donors.

Of note for this clonotype: Its antigen is undetermined.

Sample-barcoded 5' priming and a J-beta primer mix drove a second PCR of about 6 to 12 cycles. From the 5' RACE reads, TCRdb called clonotypes with MiXCR, one entry per CDR3 protein. The profile shows about 1 million distinct CDR3 sequences, 35% to 55% of them singletons. This receptor was taken from a woman in her sixties in good health. V usage is TRBV4-2 and J usage is TRBJ1-1, with 10 bases that match TRBD1. The sequencing input was blood. CDR3 bases: TGTGCCAGCAGCCTCTCGCCGACAGGGGGCTTCACTGAAGCTTTCTTT. Encoded protein: CASSLSPTGGFTEAFF.